Shown below are 27 T cell receptor beta chains from a single sample sequenced in a study of metastatic and nonmetastatic thyroid tumors. Thyroid surgery had not been preceded by any treatment in any patient. With MiXCR, TCRdb called clones anew from the PCR reads. Among fewer than 25,000 clones listed, around a sixth were seen once. The sequencing sample was made of blood. The receptors shown here come from a female donor with papillary thyroid cancer or a benign thyroid nodule (not recorded which). Some clones in this sample may be carry-over from other donors' samples.

This clone was counted at least ten times. This clone may be a read error of a much larger clone one base away. The chain links TRBV4-1 to TRBJ1-2; a weak D match, TRBD1 (6 bases). There are 15 residues in the CDR3. Germline V gene lookup returns CDR1 MGHRA and CDR2 YSYEKL. CDR3 nucleotide sequence: TGCGCCAGCAGCCAGACCGGGACACAGAACTATGGCTGCACCTTC. It specifies CASSQTGTQNYGCTF.

This clone was picked up many times. This chain links TRBV2 with TRBJ1-5; TRBD1 is a possible D gene (6 bases). The CDR3 length is 17 residues. V was trimmed by 5 bases and J by 0 bases, leaving 17 bases between them. Germline V gene sequence: CDR1 SNHLY, CDR2 FYNNEI. CDR3 loop: CASSNEKGHLSNQPQHF. CDR3 DNA: TGTGCCAGCAGTAACGAAAAGGGACACCTTAGCAATCAGCCCCAGCATTTT.

This clone showed up many times. The gene calls are TRBV25-1 and TRBJ2-1; 10 bases align to TRBD1. The V gene's germline CDR1 is MGHDK and CDR2 SYGVNS. The CDR3 is 16 amino acids. V lost 6 bases to trimming and J lost 4 bases; unmatched junction nucleotides: 9. DNA of the CDR3: TGTGCCAGCAGCGCAGCGACAGGGGGCAAGTACAATGAGCAGTTCTTC. It codes for CASSAATGGKYNEQFF.

At least ten counts were recorded for this clone. V usage is TRBV5-1 and J usage is TRBJ2-5; TRBD1 matches at 7 bases. Germline CDR1 and CDR2: SGHRS and YFSETQ. Trimming took 2 bases from V and 1 from J; bases not matched to a gene: 5. This CDR3 is 15 amino acids long. CDR3 DNA: TGCGCCAGCAGCTTACAGGGGTCATCCCAAGAGACCCAGTACTTC. Protein sequence: CASSLQGSSQETQYF.

This clone came up many times. The rearrangement uses TRBV28 and TRBJ2-2; D unclear. V gave up 2 bases and J gave up 7 bases, with 2 bases separating them. CDR1 is MDHEN, CDR2 SYDVKM, per germline. The CDR3 sequence is 11 residues long. This CDR3 reads CASSLVGELFF. The CDR3 coding sequence is TGTGCCAGCAGTTTAGTCGGGGAGCTGTTTTTT.

At least ten counts were recorded for this clone. The rearrangement joins TRBV5-1 to TRBJ2-6; a possible D gene is TRBD1 (5 bases). Germline V gene data show CDR1 as SGHRS and CDR2 as YFSETQ. There are 15 residues in the CDR3. Trimming cost V 4 bases and J 0 bases, with 8 bases left between them. CDR3 residues: CASSPQGSGANVLTF. The CDR3 region has the DNA TGCGCCAGCAGCCCCCAGGGCTCTGGGGCCAACGTCCTGACTTTC.

At least ten counts were recorded for this clone. The chain is built from TRBV19 and TRBJ2-3; D is tentatively TRBD1 or TRBD2 (6 bases each). CDR3 size: 16 residues. The V end lost 5 bases, the J end lost 1 base, and 16 bases lay between the germline ends. Germline V CDR1 and CDR2: LNHDA, SQIVND (reference sequence). The CDR3 region has the DNA TGTGCCAGTAGTGACCCGTCGGGGGCGCGCACAGATACGCAGTATTTT. It specifies CASSDPSGARTDTQYF. Supplemented by reference TRBV19 and TRBJ2-3, the full variable domain reads DGGITQSPKYLFRKEGQNVTLSCEQNLNHDAMYWYRQDPGQGLRLIYYSQIVNDFQKGDIAEGYSVSREKKESFPLTVTSAQKNPTAFYLCASSDPSGARTDTQYFGPGTRLTVL.

This clone was recorded many times. The rearrangement links TRBV7-9 to TRBJ2-3; D is uncertain. Germline CDR1 is SEHNR and CDR2 is FQNEAQ (reference sequence). Trimming pared 5 bases from V and 7 bases from J, leaving 16 bases between. The CDR3 totals 14 residues. In DNA form, the CDR3 reads TGTGCCAGCAGCGTAAACCCTAACCCTTATACGCAGTATTTT. Amino acids: CASSVNPNPYTQYF.

The chain employs TRBV6-2 or TRBV6-3 and TRBJ2-5; 7 nucleotides agree with TRBD2. Unmatched junction bases numbered 5, after V lost 7 bases and J lost 0 bases. The germline gives CDR1 MNHEY, CDR2 SVGEGT. There are 14 residues in the CDR3. CDR3 protein: CASNTGTNQETQYF. DNA of the CDR3: TGTGCCAGCAATACGGGGACTAACCAAGAGACCCAGTACTTC.

This clone was recorded at least ten times. This chain joins TRBV4-3 and TRBJ2-1; D uncertain. Trimming removed 5 bases at V and 4 bases at J, with 15 bases between. CDR1 and CDR2 from the germline V gene are LGHNA and YSLEER. The CDR3 extends over 15 amino acids. The CDR3 DNA is TGCGCCAGCAGCGTAGGGTTGGACCGATACAATGAGCAGTTCTTC. Protein sequence: CASSVGLDRYNEQFF.

This clone was seen many times. The chain carries TRBV19 and TRBJ1-5, with 11 bases fitting TRBD1. This CDR3 contains 14 residues. Trimming took 6 bases from V and 6 from J; bases not matched to a gene: 4. Germline values: CDR1 LNHDA, CDR2 SQIVND (reference sequence). The CDR3 loop is CASSGTGGPQPQHF. In nucleotides, the CDR3 is TGTGCCAGTAGCGGGACAGGGGGACCTCAGCCCCAGCATTTT.

This clone was found many times. J is TRBJ1-3 and V is TRBV6-5, with D possibly TRBD1 on 5 matching bases. Germline V lookup: CDR1 MNHEY, CDR2 SVGAGI. The V and J ends lost 6 bases and 4 bases respectively, with 25 bases between them. This CDR3 contains 18 residues. CDR3 amino acids: CASSPEGLQAKTGNTIYF. DNA for the CDR3: TGTGCCAGCAGCCCAGAGGGGCTACAAGCCAAAACCGGAAACACCATATATTTT.

This clone was recorded at least ten times. CDR3 sequence reads: CASSFVRTSGRTDTQYF. Written as DNA, the CDR3 is TGTGCCAGCAGCTTCGTACGGACTAGCGGGAGGACAGATACGCAGTATTTT. This rearrangement joins TRBV11-1 to TRBJ2-3, with 14 bases that match TRBD2. The CDR3 length is 17 residues. CDR1 and CDR2 from the germline V gene are SGHAT and FQDESV (reference sequence). V shed 3 bases, J shed 3 bases, and the junction held 5 bases outside the gene matches.

This clone was recorded at least ten times. The chain uses TRBV20-1 and TRBJ2-1, with D possibly matching TRBD1 (5 bases). V lost 2 bases and J 9 bases, leaving 5 bases between the germline ends. The CDR3 contains 10 residues. Germline CDR1 reads DFQATT; CDR2 reads SNEGSKA (reference sequence). The CDR3 region is CSARRGEQFF. Written as DNA, the CDR3 is TGCAGTGCTAGAAGGGGTGAGCAGTTCTTC.

This clone was seen ten or more times. The rearrangement links TRBV28 to TRBJ2-7; TRBD2 matches at 9 bases. This CDR3 comprises 15 residues. Germline-derived CDR1 and CDR2 are MDHEN and SYDVKM. J gave up 1 base and V 7 bases, and 8 bases lay outside the gene matches. CDR3 loop: CASTYSGSGSYEQYF. CDR3 sequence (DNA): TGTGCCAGCACTTATAGCGGGAGTGGTTCCTACGAGCAGTACTTC.

This clone was counted ten times or more. CDR3 loop: CASPTGTYPKV. CDR3 coding DNA: TGTGCCAGCCCAACAGGGACATACCCCAAGGTC. The gene calls are TRBV6-4 and TRBJ2-7; TRBD1 is a possible D gene (6 bases). The CDR3 is 11 amino acids. Germline assignment: CDR1 MRHNA and CDR2 SNTAGT.

The sample holds many counts of this clone. The gene calls are TRBV3-1 and TRBJ2-7; 13 positions agree with TRBD2. Per germline, CDR1 LGHDT and CDR2 YNNKEL (reference sequence). CDR3 size: 17 residues. The junction had 12 bases not matched to a gene; V was cut back by 4 bases and J by 6 bases. The CDR3 spells CASSPRTSGSPNSEQYF. As DNA, the CDR3 is TGTGCCAGCAGCCCACGGACTAGCGGGAGTCCTAATAGCGAGCAGTACTTC.

This clone has at least ten counts. The chain employs TRBV10-3 and TRBJ2-3, with TRBD2 identical over 8 bases. Trimming cost V 6 bases and J 3 bases; bases outside gene matches: 8. The CDR3 contains 15 residues. Germline assignment: CDR1 ENHRY and CDR2 SYGVKD. CDR3 sequence: CAISWGSGETDTQYF. CDR3 DNA sequence: TGTGCCATCAGCTGGGGTAGCGGGGAGACAGATACGCAGTATTTT.

Ten or more counts support this clone. The rearrangement links TRBV6-1 to TRBJ2-5; D perhaps matches TRBD2 (5 bases). Germline V gene lookup returns CDR1 MNHNS and CDR2 SASEGT. The CDR3 length is 12 residues. V dropped 8 bases and J dropped 7 bases, with 14 bases sitting between them. The CDR3 bases are TGTGCCAGCGGGTCCCGGGGTTTGACCCAGTACTTC. It specifies CASGSRGLTQYF.

In this sample, this clone turned up many times. This chain connects TRBV6-2 or TRBV6-3 to TRBJ2-1, with 9 bases aligning to TRBD1. The CDR3 loop spans 16 amino acids. Trimming removed 6 bases from V and 7 bases from J; junction bases left unmatched: 13. The V gene's germline CDR1 is MNHEY and CDR2 SVGEGT. DNA of the CDR3: TGTGCCAGCAGCCGATCCGGGACAGGGCCGGGAAATGAGCAGTTCTTC. This sequence encodes CASSRSGTGPGNEQFF.

The rearrangement joins TRBV11-1 to TRBJ2-7, with TRBD2 as a possible D gene (5 bases). Germline lookup yields CDR1 SGHAT and CDR2 FQDESV (reference sequence). The length of the CDR3 is 13 residues. With 5 bases removed from V and 6 bases from J, the gap between germline ends came to 14 bases. The CDR3 coding sequence is TGTGCCAGCAGCCGAGGACTCCAGCGCGAGCAGTACTTC. It is translated as CASSRGLQREQYF.

This clone has ten or more counts. The chain is built from TRBV19 and TRBJ2-2; TRBD2 might be the D (5 bases). The germline gives CDR1 LNHDA, CDR2 SQIVND (reference sequence). V was shortened by 7 bases and J by 1 base, with 7 bases between the two germline ends. The CDR3 contains 13 residues. CDR3 loop: CASNRGNTGELFF. The CDR3 nucleotides read TGTGCCAGTAATCGGGGGAACACCGGGGAGCTGTTTTTT. Supplemented by reference TRBV19 and TRBJ2-2, the full variable domain reads DGGITQSPKYLFRKEGQNVTLSCEQNLNHDAMYWYRQDPGQGLRLIYYSQIVNDFQKGDIAEGYSVSREKKESFPLTVTSAQKNPTAFYLCASNRGNTGELFFGEGSRLTVL.

Ten or more counts support this clone. The rearrangement uses TRBV15 and TRBJ2-7, with a possible D match to TRBD1 (5 bases). Trimming cost V 5 bases and J 2 bases, with 13 bases left between them. The V gene's germline CDR1 is LNHNV and CDR2 YYDKDF (reference sequence). This CDR3 region has 14 residues. The DNA of the CDR3 is TGTGCCACCAGCCCTGGGGCCGAAACCTACGAGCAGTACTTC. This codes for CATSPGAETYEQYF.

There are a few counts of this clone. This chain joins TRBV28 and TRBJ2-7; D is perhaps TRBD2 (5 bases). Germline V gene sequence: CDR1 MDHEN, CDR2 SYDVKM. The germline V and J ends were trimmed by 1 base and 4 bases, with 5 bases remaining between them. The CDR3 is 12 amino acids. The CDR3 loop is CASSLSGYEQYF. The CDR3 bases are TGTGCCAGCAGTTTATCGGGATACGAGCAGTACTTC. Full variable domain (remainder filled in from reference TRBV28 and TRBJ2-7): DVKVTQSSRYLVKRTGEKVFLECVQDMDHENMFWYRQDPGLGLRLIYFSYDVKMKEKGDIPEGYSVSREKKERFSLILESASTNQTSMYLCASSLSGYEQYFGPGTRLTVT.

This clone appeared many times. This sequence joins TRBV27 and TRBJ2-2, with 10 bases fitting TRBD2. Per the germline V gene, CDR1 is MNHEY and CDR2 is SMNVEV (reference sequence). This CDR3 contains 19 residues. V was pared by 0 bases and J by 1 base, with 8 bases of the junction left unmatched. The CDR3 DNA reads TGTGCCAGCAGTTTATCGCAGGGCCGACTAGCGGGGAACACCGGGGAGCTGTTTTTT. This codes for CASSLSQGRLAGNTGELFF.

This rearrangement joins TRBV28 to TRBJ1-6; D is perhaps TRBD1 (6 bases). Germline CDR1 is MDHEN and CDR2 is SYDVKM. The CDR3 runs to 14 residues. Trimming took off 6 bases at V and 10 bases at J, with 16 bases between the two ends. CDR3 sequence: CASSTGGGGSPLHF. In DNA form, the CDR3 reads TGTGCCAGCAGCACCGGGGGAGGGGGATCACCCCTCCACTTT. Looking up the rest from reference TRBV28 and TRBJ1-6 gives the full variable domain: DVKVTQSSRYLVKRTGEKVFLECVQDMDHENMFWYRQDPGLGLRLIYFSYDVKMKEKGDIPEGYSVSREKKERFSLILESASTNQTSMYLCASSTGGGGSPLHFGNGTRLTVT.

This clone was counted ten times or more. V and J are TRBV18 and TRBJ1-6, with D maybe TRBD1 (6 bases). Germline values: CDR1 KGHSH, CDR2 LQKENI. This CDR3 comprises 17 residues. V lost 6 bases and J 0 bases, leaving 15 bases between the germline ends. DNA for the CDR3: TGTGCCAGCTCCCTCGGTGGACAGAGCTCCTATAATTCACCCCTCCACTTT. Translation: CASSLGGQSSYNSPLHF.